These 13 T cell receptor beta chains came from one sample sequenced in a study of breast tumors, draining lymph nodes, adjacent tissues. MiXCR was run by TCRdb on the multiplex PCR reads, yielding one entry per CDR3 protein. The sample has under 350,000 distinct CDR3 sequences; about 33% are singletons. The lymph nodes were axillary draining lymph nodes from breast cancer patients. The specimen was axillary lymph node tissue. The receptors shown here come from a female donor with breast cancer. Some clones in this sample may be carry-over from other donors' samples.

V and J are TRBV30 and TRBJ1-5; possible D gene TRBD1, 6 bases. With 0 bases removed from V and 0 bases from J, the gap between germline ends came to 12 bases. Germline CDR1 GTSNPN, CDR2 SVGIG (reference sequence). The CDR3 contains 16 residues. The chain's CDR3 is CAWSVGTLNSNQPQHF. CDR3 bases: TGTGCCTGGAGTGTAGGGACACTTAATAGCAATCAGCCCCAGCATTTT.

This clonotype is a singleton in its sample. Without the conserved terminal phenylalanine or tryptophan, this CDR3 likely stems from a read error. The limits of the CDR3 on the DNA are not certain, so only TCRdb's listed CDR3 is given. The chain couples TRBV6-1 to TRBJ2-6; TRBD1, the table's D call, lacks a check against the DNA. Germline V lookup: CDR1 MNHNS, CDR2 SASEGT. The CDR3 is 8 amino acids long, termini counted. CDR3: CASSPLGQ.

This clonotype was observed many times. The DNA for the CDR3 is TGTGCCAGCAGTGTATTTGAGCTCCCGGTGAACATTCAGTACTTC. Protein sequence: CASSVFELPVNIQYF. The chain uses TRBV2 and TRBJ2-4; D is undetermined. V was cut by 4 bases and J by 7 bases, with 17 bases left in between. The V gene's germline CDR1 is SNHLY and CDR2 FYNNEI. The CDR3 consists of 15 residues.

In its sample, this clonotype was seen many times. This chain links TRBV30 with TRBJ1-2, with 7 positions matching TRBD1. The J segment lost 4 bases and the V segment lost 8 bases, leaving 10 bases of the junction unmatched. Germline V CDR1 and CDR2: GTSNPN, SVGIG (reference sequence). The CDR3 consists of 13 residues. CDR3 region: CARDGGQSYGYTF. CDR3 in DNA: TGTGCCAGGGACGGGGGACAGTCCTATGGCTACACCTTC. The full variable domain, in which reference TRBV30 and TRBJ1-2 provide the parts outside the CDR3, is SQTIHQWPATLVQPVGSPLSLECTVEGTSNPNLYWYRQAAGRGLQLLFYSVGIGQISSEVPQNLSASRPQDRQFILSSKKLLLSDSGFYLCARDGGQSYGYTFGSGTRLTVV.

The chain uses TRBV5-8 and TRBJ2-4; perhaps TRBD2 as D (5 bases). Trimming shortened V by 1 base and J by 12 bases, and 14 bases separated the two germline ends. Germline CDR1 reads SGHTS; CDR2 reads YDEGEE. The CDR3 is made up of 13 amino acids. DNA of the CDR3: TGTGCCAGCAGCTTGCCGGAGGTTTCACGTCAGTACTTC. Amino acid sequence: CASSLPEVSRQYF.

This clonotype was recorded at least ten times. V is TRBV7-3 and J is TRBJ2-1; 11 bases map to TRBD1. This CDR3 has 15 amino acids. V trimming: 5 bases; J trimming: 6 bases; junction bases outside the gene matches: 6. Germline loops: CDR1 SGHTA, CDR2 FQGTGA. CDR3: CASSPTGTGGNEQFF. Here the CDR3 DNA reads TGTGCCAGCAGCCCCACCGGGACAGGGGGCAATGAGCAGTTCTTC.

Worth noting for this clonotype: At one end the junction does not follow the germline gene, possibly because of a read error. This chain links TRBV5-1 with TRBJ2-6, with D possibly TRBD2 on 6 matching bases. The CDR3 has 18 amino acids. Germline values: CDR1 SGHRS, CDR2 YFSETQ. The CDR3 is CANSPPGLIASGANVLTF. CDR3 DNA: TGCGCCAACAGCCCGCCGGGACTTATCGCCTCGGGGGCCAACGTCCTGACTTTC.

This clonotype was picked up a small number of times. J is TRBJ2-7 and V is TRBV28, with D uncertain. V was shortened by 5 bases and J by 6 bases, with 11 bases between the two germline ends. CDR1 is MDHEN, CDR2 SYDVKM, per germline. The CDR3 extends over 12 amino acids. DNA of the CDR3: TGTGCCAGCAGTCACCCCTTGGGCGAGCAGTACTTC. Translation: CASSHPLGEQYF.

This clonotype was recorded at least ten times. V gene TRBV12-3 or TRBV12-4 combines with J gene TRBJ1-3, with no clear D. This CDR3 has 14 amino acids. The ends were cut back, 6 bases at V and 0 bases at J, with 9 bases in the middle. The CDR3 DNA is TGTGCCAGCAGCCCCTCCCACTCTGGAAACACCATATATTTT. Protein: CASSPSHSGNTIYF.

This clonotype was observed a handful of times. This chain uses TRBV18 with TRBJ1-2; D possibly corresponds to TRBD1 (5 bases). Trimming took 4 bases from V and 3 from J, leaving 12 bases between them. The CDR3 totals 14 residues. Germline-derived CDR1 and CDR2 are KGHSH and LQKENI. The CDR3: CASSQQGGDYGYTF. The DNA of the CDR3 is TGTGCCAGCTCACAGCAGGGAGGCGACTATGGCTACACCTTC.

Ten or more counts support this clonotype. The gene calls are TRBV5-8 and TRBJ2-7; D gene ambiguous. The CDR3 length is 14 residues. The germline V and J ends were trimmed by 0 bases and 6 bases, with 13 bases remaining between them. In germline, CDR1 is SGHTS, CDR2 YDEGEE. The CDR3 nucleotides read TGTGCCAGCAGCTTGGGTAGCCGTCTGGGCGAGCAGTACTTC. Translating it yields CASSLGSRLGEQYF. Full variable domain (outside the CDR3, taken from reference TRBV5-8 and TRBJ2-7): EAGVTQSPTHLIKTRGQQATLRCSPISGHTSVYWYQQALGLGLQFLLWYDEGEERNRGNFPPRFSGRQFPNYSSELNVNALELEDSALYLCASSLGSRLGEQYFGPGTRLTVT.

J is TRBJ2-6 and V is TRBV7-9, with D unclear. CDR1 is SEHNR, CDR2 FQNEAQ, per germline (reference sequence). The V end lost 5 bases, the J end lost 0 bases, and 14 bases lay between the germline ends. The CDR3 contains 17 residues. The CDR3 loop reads CASSDPGLCSGANVLTF. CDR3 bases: TGTGCCAGCAGCGACCCCGGGCTGTGCTCTGGGGCCAACGTCCTGACTTTC.

CDR3 DNA sequence: TGTGCCAGTAGTATCGGACAGAGGACCGGGGAGCTGTTTTTT. Amino acid sequence: CASSIGQRTGELFF. This rearrangement joins TRBV19 to TRBJ2-2; D is possibly TRBD1 (6 bases). V lost 3 bases, J lost 5 bases, and 10 bases lay in between. The CDR3 runs to 14 residues. The germline V gene encodes CDR1 LNHDA and CDR2 SQIVND (reference sequence).